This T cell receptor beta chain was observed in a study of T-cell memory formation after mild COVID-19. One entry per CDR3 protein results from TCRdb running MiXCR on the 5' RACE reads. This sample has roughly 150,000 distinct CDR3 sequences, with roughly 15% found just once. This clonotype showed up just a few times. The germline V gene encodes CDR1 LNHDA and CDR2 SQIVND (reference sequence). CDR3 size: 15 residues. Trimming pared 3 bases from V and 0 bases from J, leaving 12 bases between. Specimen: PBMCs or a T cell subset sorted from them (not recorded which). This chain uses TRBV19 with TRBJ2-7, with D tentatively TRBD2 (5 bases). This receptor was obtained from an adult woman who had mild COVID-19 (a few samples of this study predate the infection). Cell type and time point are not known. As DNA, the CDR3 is TGTGCCAGTAGTATTTTACCTAGCCTCTCCTACGAGCAGTACTTC. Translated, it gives CASSILPSLSYEQYF.